One sample yielded the 9 T cell receptor beta chains listed below, sequenced in a study of T-cell memory formation after mild COVID-19. Using its own MiXCR run on the 5' RACE reads, TCRdb lists one record per CDR3 protein. The profile covers about 500,000 distinct CDR3 sequences, with 20% appearing a single time and approximately 12% taken by the ten largest. The specimen sequenced was PBMCs or a T cell subset sorted from them (not recorded which). The source is an adult woman who had mild COVID-19 (a few samples of this study predate the infection). Cell type and time point are not known.

This clonotype came up a few times. The V call is TRBV6-5, the J call TRBJ2-7; D may correspond to TRBD1 or TRBD2 (5 bases each). Trimming cost V 0 bases and J 4 bases, with 22 bases left between them. The CDR3 spans 18 residues. Germline lookup yields CDR1 MNHEY and CDR2 SVGAGI. This CDR3 reads CASSYSLGTRTVGYEQYF. The DNA for the CDR3 is TGTGCCAGCAGTTACTCGTTAGGGACCCGAACGGTAGGTTACGAGCAGTACTTC.

This chain links TRBV7-3 with TRBJ1-1, with TRBD1 as a possible D gene (5 bases). V lost 5 bases, J lost 1 base, and 14 bases lay in between. The CDR3 is made up of 15 amino acids. CDR1 SGHTA and CDR2 FQGTGA come from the germline V gene. CDR3 in amino acids: CASSTSRQRNTEAFF. CDR3 sequence (DNA): TGTGCCAGCAGCACAAGTCGACAGAGGAACACTGAAGCTTTCTTT. Complete variable domain (other parts from reference TRBV7-3 and TRBJ1-1): GAGVSQTPSNKVTEKGKYVELRCDPISGHTALYWYRQSLGQGPEFLIYFQGTGAADDSGLPNDRFFAVRPEGSVSTLKIQRTERGDSAVYLCASSTSRQRNTEAFFGQGTRLTVV.

This clonotype was observed a handful of times. The chain uses TRBV4-1 and TRBJ1-1; 7 bases agree with TRBD1. The germline V gene has CDR1 MGHRA and CDR2 YSYEKL. The CDR3 covers 18 residues. J lost 0 bases, V lost 4 bases, and 14 bases had no gene match. The CDR3 here is CASSPLYRGRFMNTEAFF. CDR3 coding DNA: TGCGCCAGCAGCCCCCTTTATAGGGGGCGTTTTATGAACACTGAAGCTTTCTTT.

The gene calls are TRBV10-2 and TRBJ2-1, with 11 nucleotides matching TRBD2. From germline, CDR1 is WSHSY and CDR2 SAAADI. This CDR3 contains 18 residues. V lost 7 bases, J lost 7 bases, and 18 bases stayed unmatched. This CDR3 reads CASILPGGTSGFSNEQFF. The DNA for the CDR3 is TGCGCCAGCATCCTACCGGGGGGGACTAGCGGATTTAGTAATGAGCAGTTCTTC.

The rearrangement uses TRBV6-5 and TRBJ1-2; D may be TRBD1 (6 bases). V gave up 0 bases and J gave up 6 bases, with 14 bases separating them. Germline V gene sequence: CDR1 MNHEY, CDR2 SVGAGI. The CDR3 contains 15 residues. CDR3 in amino acids: CASSYSSAGADGYTF. CDR3 coding DNA: TGTGCCAGCAGTTACTCCAGTGCAGGGGCGGATGGCTACACCTTC.

This chain links TRBV3-1 with TRBJ1-6; D might be TRBD1 (5 bases). CDR1 LGHDT and CDR2 YNNKEL come from the germline V gene (reference sequence). V lost 4 bases and J lost 7, with 14 bases in between. This CDR3 has 15 residues. This chain's CDR3 is CASSPIGGGNSPLHF. The CDR3 DNA reads as TGTGCCAGCAGCCCGATCGGGGGAGGGAATTCACCCCTCCACTTT.

This clonotype has a handful of counts. This chain joins TRBV7-9 and TRBJ2-7; a possible D gene is TRBD2 (6 bases). Trimming shortened V by 5 bases and J by 0 bases, and 23 bases separated the two germline ends. Germline V lookup: CDR1 SEHNR, CDR2 FQNEAQ (reference sequence). This CDR3 contains 18 residues. Written as DNA, the CDR3 is TGTGCCAGCAGCCGACGCGCGGGAATAGTCCCTAGCTCCTACGAGCAGTACTTC. Amino acids: CASSRRAGIVPSSYEQYF.

The genes are TRBV6-5 and TRBJ1-1, with 8 bases matching TRBD1. The V gene's germline CDR1 is MNHEY and CDR2 SVGAGI. V gave up 2 bases and J gave up 1 base; unmatched junction bases: 9. The CDR3 covers 17 residues. The CDR3 region is CASSYGRGLGGNTEAFF. The CDR3, as DNA: TGTGCCAGCAGTTACGGCAGGGGGCTAGGAGGGAACACTGAAGCTTTCTTT.

The chain is built from TRBV7-3 and TRBJ2-5, with D possibly TRBD2 on 5 matching bases. Trimming stripped 6 bases from V and 4 bases from J, with 18 bases between. CDR3 length: 15 residues. Per germline, CDR1 SGHTA and CDR2 FQGTGA. Here the CDR3 reads CASSYGSGPLETQYF. In DNA, the CDR3 is TGTGCCAGCAGTTACGGAAGCGGACCTCTAGAGACCCAGTACTTC.